These T cell receptor beta chains were read from a single sample in a study of memory CD4+ T cells and cytomegalovirus serostatus. Produced via immunoSEQ multiplex PCR; TCRdb's table is partial and in-frame only. The data show about 48,000 clones, with over 75% seen just once and 0.6% to 0.9% held by the top ten. Source material: memory CD4+ T cells from blood. Receptors originate from an adult in good health and CMV-seronegative. Each CDR3 is given with its conserved first and last residue. Each record gives: D gene, J gene, V gene, clone size, CDR3 length, CDR3 protein, CDR3 DNA. The D gene is left open where the match is weak. A clone size is listed for some rows: how often the clone was seen (once, few, many), or a class if it is expanded.

d_call: TRBD1
j_call: TRBJ1-1
v_call: TRBV6-1
clone_size: .
cdr3_length: 15
cdr3_aa: CASSETARGPAEAFF
cdr3_nt: TGTGCCAGCAGTGAAACCGCCAGGGGGCCCGCTGAAGCTTTCTTT

d_call: .
j_call: TRBJ2-7
v_call: TRBV5-5
clone_size: .
cdr3_length: 12
cdr3_aa: CASSWVGSEQYF
cdr3_nt: TGTGCCAGCAGCTGGGTAGGGAGCGAGCAGTACTTC

d_call: .
j_call: TRBJ2-5
v_call: TRBV5-1
clone_size: .
cdr3_length: 12
cdr3_aa: CASRSGTGTQYF
cdr3_nt: TGCGCCAGCCGTTCCGGCACAGGGACCCAGTACTTC

d_call: TRBD1
j_call: TRBJ1-2
v_call: TRBV7-9
clone_size: .
cdr3_length: 13
cdr3_aa: CASSRTGDYGYTF
cdr3_nt: TGTGCCAGCAGCCGGACAGGGGACTATGGCTACACCTTC

d_call: TRBD1
j_call: TRBJ1-1
v_call: TRBV27
clone_size: .
cdr3_length: 13
cdr3_aa: CASSLYRGTEAFF
cdr3_nt: TGTGCCAGCAGTTTATACAGGGGCACTGAAGCTTTCTTT

d_call: .
j_call: TRBJ1-2
v_call: TRBV5-6
clone_size: .
cdr3_length: 14
cdr3_aa: CASSSIRGKYGYTF
cdr3_nt: TGTGCCAGCAGCAGCATCAGGGGAAAGTATGGCTACACCTTC

d_call: .
j_call: TRBJ1-1
v_call: TRBV11-3
clone_size: once
cdr3_length: 13
cdr3_aa: CASSRDMNTEAFF
cdr3_nt: TGTGCCAGCAGCCGGGACATGAACACTGAAGCTTTCTTT

d_call: TRBD2
j_call: TRBJ2-3
v_call: TRBV9
clone_size: .
cdr3_length: 19
cdr3_aa: CASSVVGAGGSSSTDTQYF
cdr3_nt: TGTGCCAGCAGCGTAGTAGGAGCGGGGGGATCCTCTAGCACAGATACGCAGTATTTT

d_call: .
j_call: TRBJ1-4
v_call: TRBV7-2
clone_size: .
cdr3_length: 15
cdr3_aa: CASRKSSRTDEKLFF
cdr3_nt: TGTGCCAGCAGGAAGAGTAGCCGGACCGATGAAAAACTGTTTTTT

d_call: .
j_call: TRBJ1-2
v_call: TRBV27
clone_size: .
cdr3_length: 12
cdr3_aa: CASSLRGIGYTF
cdr3_nt: TGTGCCAGCAGTTTAAGGGGAATTGGCTACACCTTC

d_call: .
j_call: TRBJ2-6
v_call: TRBV2
clone_size: .
cdr3_length: 13
cdr3_aa: CASSDSGANVLTF
cdr3_nt: TGTGCCAGCAGTGACTCTGGGGCCAACGTCCTGACTTTC

d_call: TRBD1
j_call: TRBJ1-6
v_call: TRBV9
clone_size: .
cdr3_length: 16
cdr3_aa: CASSPSGQVVNSPLHF
cdr3_nt: TGTGCCAGCAGCCCCTCCGGACAGGTCGTCAATTCACCCCTCCACTTT

d_call: TRBD1
j_call: TRBJ1-1
v_call: TRBV7-6
clone_size: .
cdr3_length: 15
cdr3_aa: CASSLGPTGGPEAFF
cdr3_nt: TGTGCCAGCAGCTTAGGCCCAACAGGGGGGCCTGAAGCTTTCTTT

d_call: .
j_call: TRBJ1-1
v_call: TRBV7-6
clone_size: few
cdr3_length: 14
cdr3_aa: CASSFDSLNTEAFF
cdr3_nt: TGTGCCAGCAGCTTCGACAGTTTGAACACTGAAGCTTTCTTT

d_call: TRBD1
j_call: TRBJ2-7
v_call: TRBV5-1
clone_size: .
cdr3_length: 14
cdr3_aa: CASSPGQGESEQYF
cdr3_nt: TGCGCCAGCAGCCCCGGACAGGGGGAAAGCGAGCAGTACTTC

d_call: .
j_call: TRBJ1-2
v_call: TRBV7-9
clone_size: .
cdr3_length: 14
cdr3_aa: CASSFPLQVDGYTF
cdr3_nt: TGTGCCAGCAGCTTCCCTCTCCAGGTCGATGGCTACACCTTC

d_call: TRBD1
j_call: TRBJ1-5
v_call: TRBV27
clone_size: .
cdr3_length: 17
cdr3_aa: CASSPGQGRSSNQPQHF
cdr3_nt: TGTGCCAGCAGTCCAGGACAGGGGCGGAGTAGCAATCAGCCCCAGCATTTT

d_call: .
j_call: TRBJ1-5
v_call: TRBV27
clone_size: .
cdr3_length: 14
cdr3_aa: CASSWADGSQPQHF
cdr3_nt: TGTGCCAGCAGTTGGGCAGACGGGAGTCAGCCCCAGCATTTT

d_call: TRBD2
j_call: TRBJ2-5
v_call: TRBV28
clone_size: .
cdr3_length: 15
cdr3_aa: CASSFSGGIRETQYF
cdr3_nt: TGTGCCAGCAGTTTCTCGGGAGGCATAAGAGAGACCCAGTACTTC

d_call: TRBD2
j_call: TRBJ2-7
v_call: TRBV28
clone_size: few
cdr3_length: 20
cdr3_aa: CASSTYPGYEGGRSSYEQYF
cdr3_nt: TGTGCCAGCAGTACTTATCCAGGGTATGAGGGAGGGCGGTCGAGCTACGAGCAGTACTTC

d_call: TRBD2
j_call: TRBJ2-1
v_call: TRBV30
clone_size: .
cdr3_length: 16
cdr3_aa: CAWSPGTSGIDNEQFF
cdr3_nt: TGTGCCTGGAGCCCCGGGACTAGCGGGATCGACAATGAGCAGTTCTTC

d_call: .
j_call: TRBJ2-7
v_call: TRBV28
clone_size: once
cdr3_length: 15
cdr3_aa: CASSSEGLPISEQYF
cdr3_nt: TGTGCCAGCAGTTCCGAGGGTCTTCCCATCTCCGAGCAGTACTTC

d_call: .
j_call: TRBJ1-1
v_call: TRBV5-5
clone_size: .
cdr3_length: 17
cdr3_aa: CASSLIWTPTVGTEAFF
cdr3_nt: TGTGCCAGCAGCTTGATTTGGACTCCAACCGTGGGGACTGAAGCTTTCTTT

d_call: .
j_call: TRBJ1-1
v_call: TRBV6-5
clone_size: .
cdr3_length: 13
cdr3_aa: CASSYSTGAEAFF
cdr3_nt: TGTGCCAGCAGTTACTCGACTGGGGCTGAAGCTTTCTTT

d_call: .
j_call: TRBJ2-6
v_call: TRBV5-1
clone_size: .
cdr3_length: 16
cdr3_aa: CASSLGLPDGANVLTF
cdr3_nt: TGCGCCAGCAGCCTGGGACTGCCGGATGGGGCCAACGTCCTGACTTTC

d_call: .
j_call: TRBJ1-2
v_call: TRBV6-5
clone_size: once
cdr3_length: 13
cdr3_aa: CASSYRQVDGYTF
cdr3_nt: TGTGCCAGCAGTTACCGGCAGGTCGATGGCTACACCTTC

d_call: .
j_call: TRBJ1-2
v_call: TRBV5-1
clone_size: .
cdr3_length: 16
cdr3_aa: CASSLGRAASNYGYTF
cdr3_nt: TGCGCCAGCAGCTTGGGGCGGGCAGCCTCTAACTATGGCTACACCTTC

d_call: TRBD2
j_call: TRBJ2-2
v_call: TRBV11-2
clone_size: .
cdr3_length: 15
cdr3_aa: CASSPSFAGGGELFF
cdr3_nt: TGTGCCAGCAGCCCCTCTTTCGCGGGAGGCGGGGAGCTGTTTTTT

d_call: .
j_call: TRBJ1-1
v_call: TRBV18
clone_size: once
cdr3_length: 14
cdr3_aa: CASSPPWGMTEAFF
cdr3_nt: TGTGCCAGCTCACCACCGTGGGGAATGACTGAAGCTTTCTTT

d_call: TRBD2
j_call: TRBJ2-3
v_call: TRBV5-1
clone_size: .
cdr3_length: 16
cdr3_aa: CASSLALAGGRDTQYF
cdr3_nt: TGCGCCAGCAGCTTGGCGCTAGCGGGAGGGAGAGATACGCAGTATTTT

d_call: TRBD1
j_call: TRBJ2-1
v_call: TRBV6-6
clone_size: once
cdr3_length: 16
cdr3_aa: CASTKGGTGGNNEQFF
cdr3_nt: TGTGCCAGCACAAAAGGAGGGACAGGGGGCAACAATGAGCAGTTCTTC

d_call: .
j_call: TRBJ2-1
v_call: TRBV6-5
clone_size: .
cdr3_length: 15
cdr3_aa: CASSPSAIRGNEQFF
cdr3_nt: TGTGCCAGCAGTCCCTCGGCCATCCGGGGCAATGAGCAGTTCTTC

d_call: .
j_call: TRBJ2-3
v_call: TRBV5-1
clone_size: .
cdr3_length: 17
cdr3_aa: CASSLDSRTDSTDTQYF
cdr3_nt: TGCGCCAGCAGCTTGGATTCCAGGACGGATAGCACAGATACGCAGTATTTT

d_call: .
j_call: TRBJ2-2
v_call: TRBV7-2
clone_size: once
cdr3_length: 16
cdr3_aa: CASSLRQPRYSGELFF
cdr3_nt: TGTGCCAGCAGCTTACGCCAGCCCCGGTATTCCGGGGAGCTGTTTTTT

d_call: .
j_call: TRBJ1-2
v_call: TRBV4-1
clone_size: .
cdr3_length: 14
cdr3_aa: CASSQDSGLYGYTF
cdr3_nt: TGCGCCAGCAGCCAAGATTCGGGTCTGTATGGCTACACCTTC

d_call: .
j_call: TRBJ2-7
v_call: TRBV30
clone_size: .
cdr3_length: 14
cdr3_aa: CAWRGLDRPWEQYF
cdr3_nt: TGTGCCTGGCGAGGACTTGACAGGCCCTGGGAGCAGTACTTC

d_call: .
j_call: TRBJ2-7
v_call: TRBV30
clone_size: .
cdr3_length: 15
cdr3_aa: CAWSRGGFGSYEQYF
cdr3_nt: TGTGCCTGGAGTAGGGGCGGATTCGGCTCCTACGAGCAGTACTTC

d_call: .
j_call: TRBJ1-5
v_call: TRBV7-9
clone_size: .
cdr3_length: 14
cdr3_aa: CASSLTGSNQPQHF
cdr3_nt: TGTGCCAGCAGCTTAACAGGGAGTAATCAGCCCCAGCATTTT

d_call: TRBD1
j_call: TRBJ1-1
v_call: TRBV27
clone_size: .
cdr3_length: 14
cdr3_aa: CASSWTGGNTEAFF
cdr3_nt: TGTGCCAGCAGTTGGACAGGGGGGAACACTGAAGCTTTCTTT

d_call: TRBD2
j_call: TRBJ2-7
v_call: TRBV16
clone_size: .
cdr3_length: 17
cdr3_aa: CASSQGREGISSYEQYF
cdr3_nt: TGTGCCAGCAGCCAAGGGCGGGAGGGCATCTCCTCCTACGAGCAGTACTTC

d_call: .
j_call: TRBJ2-7
v_call: TRBV27
clone_size: .
cdr3_length: 16
cdr3_aa: CASSPRRGQTAYEQYF
cdr3_nt: TGTGCCAGCAGCCCACGGCGGGGACAGACAGCCTACGAGCAGTACTTC

d_call: .
j_call: TRBJ1-2
v_call: TRBV5-6
clone_size: few
cdr3_length: 15
cdr3_aa: CASSRGGRTNYGYTF
cdr3_nt: TGTGCCAGCAGCCGAGGGGGGAGGACTAACTATGGCTACACCTTC

d_call: .
j_call: TRBJ2-5
v_call: TRBV5-4
clone_size: .
cdr3_length: 14
cdr3_aa: CASSLVRGGETQYF
cdr3_nt: TGTGCCAGCAGCTTGGTCAGGGGGGGCGAGACCCAGTACTTC

d_call: .
j_call: TRBJ2-7
v_call: TRBV5-5
clone_size: .
cdr3_length: 16
cdr3_aa: CASSRGRSSFTYEQYF
cdr3_nt: TGTGCCAGCAGCCGAGGGCGATCTTCTTTCACCTACGAGCAGTACTTC

d_call: .
j_call: TRBJ2-3
v_call: TRBV20-1
clone_size: .
cdr3_length: 11
cdr3_aa: CSAHSTDTQYF
cdr3_nt: TGCAGTGCTCATTCCACAGATACGCAGTATTTT

d_call: .
j_call: TRBJ2-3
v_call: TRBV14
clone_size: .
cdr3_length: 13
cdr3_aa: CASSPQSTDTQYF
cdr3_nt: TGTGCCAGCAGCCCCCAATCCACAGATACGCAGTATTTT

d_call: TRBD2
j_call: TRBJ2-5
v_call: TRBV5-4
clone_size: .
cdr3_length: 15
cdr3_aa: CASTQGLAGQETQYF
cdr3_nt: TGTGCCAGCACGCAGGGGTTAGCGGGACAAGAGACCCAGTACTTC

d_call: TRBD1
j_call: TRBJ2-1
v_call: TRBV7-2
clone_size: .
cdr3_length: 15
cdr3_aa: CASSLRTGAGHEQFF
cdr3_nt: TGTGCCAGCAGCTTGAGGACAGGGGCTGGGCATGAGCAGTTCTTC

d_call: TRBD1
j_call: TRBJ2-7
v_call: TRBV7-2
clone_size: few
cdr3_length: 15
cdr3_aa: CASSSGTAAFYEQYF
cdr3_nt: TGTGCCAGCAGCAGTGGGACAGCCGCTTTCTACGAGCAGTACTTC

d_call: TRBD1
j_call: TRBJ1-2
v_call: TRBV6-5
clone_size: .
cdr3_length: 14
cdr3_aa: CASSYKGAVYGYTF
cdr3_nt: TGTGCCAGCAGTTACAAGGGGGCAGTCTATGGCTACACCTTC

d_call: TRBD1
j_call: TRBJ1-6
v_call: TRBV2
clone_size: .
cdr3_length: 15
cdr3_aa: CASSERQGGISPLHF
cdr3_nt: TGTGCCAGCAGTGAAAGACAGGGGGGGATTTCACCCCTCCACTTT

d_call: .
j_call: TRBJ1-4
v_call: TRBV6-5
clone_size: .
cdr3_length: 15
cdr3_aa: CASSYSGGAGEKLFF
cdr3_nt: TGTGCCAGCAGTTACTCGGGGGGGGCTGGTGAAAAACTGTTTTTT

d_call: .
j_call: TRBJ2-5
v_call: TRBV11-2
clone_size: .
cdr3_length: 15
cdr3_aa: CASSLVRRDQETQYF
cdr3_nt: TGTGCCAGCAGCTTAGTTCGGCGGGACCAAGAGACCCAGTACTTC

d_call: TRBD1
j_call: TRBJ2-7
v_call: TRBV9
clone_size: .
cdr3_length: 14
cdr3_aa: CASSAGQGVREQYF
cdr3_nt: TGTGCCAGCAGCGCGGGACAGGGAGTACGCGAGCAGTACTTC

d_call: .
j_call: TRBJ1-2
v_call: TRBV27
clone_size: .
cdr3_length: 14
cdr3_aa: CASSPHLTNYGYTF
cdr3_nt: TGTGCCAGCAGTCCTCATCTTACTAACTATGGCTACACCTTC

d_call: .
j_call: TRBJ2-7
v_call: TRBV11-2
clone_size: .
cdr3_length: 15
cdr3_aa: CASSLEGGANGEQYF
cdr3_nt: TGTGCCAGCAGCTTAGAGGGGGGGGCGAACGGCGAGCAGTACTTC

d_call: TRBD1
j_call: TRBJ2-1
v_call: TRBV7-7
clone_size: .
cdr3_length: 13
cdr3_aa: CASSLDREGEQFF
cdr3_nt: TGTGCCAGCAGCCTTGACAGGGAAGGTGAGCAGTTCTTC

d_call: .
j_call: TRBJ2-6
v_call: TRBV4-1
clone_size: .
cdr3_length: 17
cdr3_aa: CASSQRWVVSGANVLTF
cdr3_nt: TGCGCCAGCAGCCAAAGGTGGGTGGTCTCTGGGGCCAACGTCCTGACTTTC

d_call: TRBD1
j_call: TRBJ1-4
v_call: TRBV29-1
clone_size: .
cdr3_length: 13
cdr3_aa: CSVDRGVGEKLFF
cdr3_nt: TGCAGCGTCGACAGGGGCGTAGGTGAAAAACTGTTTTTT

d_call: TRBD2
j_call: TRBJ2-3
v_call: TRBV7-9
clone_size: .
cdr3_length: 15
cdr3_aa: CASSLGLVGTDTQYF
cdr3_nt: TGTGCCAGCAGCCTGGGACTAGTAGGGACAGATACGCAGTATTTT